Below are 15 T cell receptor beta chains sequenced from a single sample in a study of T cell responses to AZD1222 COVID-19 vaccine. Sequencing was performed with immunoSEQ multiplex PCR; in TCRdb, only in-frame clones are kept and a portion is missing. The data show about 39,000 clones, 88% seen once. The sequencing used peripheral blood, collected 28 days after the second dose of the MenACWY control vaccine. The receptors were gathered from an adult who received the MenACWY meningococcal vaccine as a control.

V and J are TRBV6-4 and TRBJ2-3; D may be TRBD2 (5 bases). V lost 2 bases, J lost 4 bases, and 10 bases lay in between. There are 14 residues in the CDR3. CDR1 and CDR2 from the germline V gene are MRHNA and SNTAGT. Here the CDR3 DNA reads TGTGCCAGCAGTGACCGGGGTGCCCCAGATACGCAGTATTTT. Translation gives CASSDRGAPDTQYF.

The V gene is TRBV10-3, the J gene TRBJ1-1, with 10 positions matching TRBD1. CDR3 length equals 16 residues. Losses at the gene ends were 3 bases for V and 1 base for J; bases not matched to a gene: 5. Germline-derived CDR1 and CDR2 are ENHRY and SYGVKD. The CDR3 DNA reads TGTGCCATCAGTGATGGGACAGGGGTGGCGAACACTGAAGCTTTCTTT. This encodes CAISDGTGVANTEAFF.

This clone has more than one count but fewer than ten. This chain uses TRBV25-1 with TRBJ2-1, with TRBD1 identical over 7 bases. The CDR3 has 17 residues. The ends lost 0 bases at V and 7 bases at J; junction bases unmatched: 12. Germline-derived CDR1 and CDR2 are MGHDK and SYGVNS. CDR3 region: CASSEYRGRQGVNEQFF. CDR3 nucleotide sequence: TGTGCCAGCAGTGAATACCGGGGAAGGCAGGGGGTTAATGAGCAGTTCTTC.

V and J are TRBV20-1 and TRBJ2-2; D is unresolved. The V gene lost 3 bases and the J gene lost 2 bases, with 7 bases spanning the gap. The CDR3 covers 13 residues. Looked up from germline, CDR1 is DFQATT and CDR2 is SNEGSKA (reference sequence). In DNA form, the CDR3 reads TGCAGTGCTAGTAGTCCCAACACCGGGGAGCTGTTTTTT. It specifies CSASSPNTGELFF.

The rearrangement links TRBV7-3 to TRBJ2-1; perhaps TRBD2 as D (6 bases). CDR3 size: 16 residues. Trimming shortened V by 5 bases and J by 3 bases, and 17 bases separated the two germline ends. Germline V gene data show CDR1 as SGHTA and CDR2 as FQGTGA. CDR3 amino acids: CASSPLGGNNYNEQFF. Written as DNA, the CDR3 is TGTGCCAGCAGCCCCCTGGGCGGGAACAACTACAATGAGCAGTTCTTC.

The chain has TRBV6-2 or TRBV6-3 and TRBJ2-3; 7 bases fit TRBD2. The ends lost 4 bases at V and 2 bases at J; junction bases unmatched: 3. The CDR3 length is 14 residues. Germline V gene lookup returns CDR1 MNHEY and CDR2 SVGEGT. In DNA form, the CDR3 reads TGTGCCAGCAGTTTTAGCGGGCCCACAGATACGCAGTATTTT. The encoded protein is CASSFSGPTDTQYF.

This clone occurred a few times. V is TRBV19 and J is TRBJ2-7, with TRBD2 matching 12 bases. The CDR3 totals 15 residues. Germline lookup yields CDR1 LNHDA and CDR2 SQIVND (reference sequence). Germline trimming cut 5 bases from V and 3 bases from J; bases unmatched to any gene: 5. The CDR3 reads CASSVLAGGSYEQYF. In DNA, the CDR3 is TGTGCCAGTAGTGTTCTAGCGGGAGGGAGCTACGAGCAGTACTTC.

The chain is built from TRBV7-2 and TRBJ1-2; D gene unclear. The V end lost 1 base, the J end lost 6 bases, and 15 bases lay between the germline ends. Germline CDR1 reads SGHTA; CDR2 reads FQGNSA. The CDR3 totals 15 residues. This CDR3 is CASSLGGIKADGYTF. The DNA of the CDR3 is TGTGCCAGCAGCTTAGGTGGGATTAAGGCAGATGGCTACACCTTC.

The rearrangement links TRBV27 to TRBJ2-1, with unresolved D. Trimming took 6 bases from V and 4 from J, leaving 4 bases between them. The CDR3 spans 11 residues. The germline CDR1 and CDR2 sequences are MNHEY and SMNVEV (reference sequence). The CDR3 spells CASSVYNEQFF. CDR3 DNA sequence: TGTGCCAGCAGCGTATACAATGAGCAGTTCTTC.

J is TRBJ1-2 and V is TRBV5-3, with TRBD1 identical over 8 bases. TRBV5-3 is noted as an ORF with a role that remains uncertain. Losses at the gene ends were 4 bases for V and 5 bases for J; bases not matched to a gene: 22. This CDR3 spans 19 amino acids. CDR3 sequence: CARSRALDGQGQRAYGYTF. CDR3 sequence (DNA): TGTGCCAGAAGCCGGGCCTTAGACGGACAGGGCCAAAGAGCGTATGGCTACACCTTC.

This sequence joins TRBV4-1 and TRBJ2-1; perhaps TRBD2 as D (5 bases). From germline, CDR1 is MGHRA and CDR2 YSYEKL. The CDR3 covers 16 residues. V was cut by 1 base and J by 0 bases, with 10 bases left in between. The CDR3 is CASSQVVANSYNEQFF. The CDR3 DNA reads TGCGCCAGCAGCCAAGTAGTAGCGAACTCCTACAATGAGCAGTTCTTC.

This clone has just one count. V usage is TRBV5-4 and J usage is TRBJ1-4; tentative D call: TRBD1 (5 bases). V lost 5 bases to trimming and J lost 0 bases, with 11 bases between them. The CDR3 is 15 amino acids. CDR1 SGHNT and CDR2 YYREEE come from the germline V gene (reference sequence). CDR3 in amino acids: CASSSGPSTNEKLFF. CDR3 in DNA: TGTGCCAGCAGTTCGGGACCTTCAACTAATGAAAAACTGTTTTTT.

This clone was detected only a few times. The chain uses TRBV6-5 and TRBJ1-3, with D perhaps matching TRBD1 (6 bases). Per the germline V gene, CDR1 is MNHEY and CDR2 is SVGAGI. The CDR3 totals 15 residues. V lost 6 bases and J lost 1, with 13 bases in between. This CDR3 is CASRATGSSGNTIYF. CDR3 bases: TGTGCCAGCAGAGCTACAGGGTCGTCTGGAAACACCATATATTTT.

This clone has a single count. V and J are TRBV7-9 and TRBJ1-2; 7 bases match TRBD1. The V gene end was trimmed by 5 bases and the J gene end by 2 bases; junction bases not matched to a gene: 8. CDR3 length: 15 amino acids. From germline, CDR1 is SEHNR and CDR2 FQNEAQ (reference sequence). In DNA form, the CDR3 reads TGTGCCAGCAGCCCGGAGGGGGCGGCCAACTATGGCTACACCTTC. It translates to CASSPEGAANYGYTF. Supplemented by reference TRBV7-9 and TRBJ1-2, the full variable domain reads DTGVSQNPRHKITKRGQNVTFRCDPISEHNRLYWYRQTLGQGPEFLTYFQNEAQLEKSRLLSDRFSAERPKGSFSTLEIQRTEQGDSAMYLCASSPEGAANYGYTFGSGTRLTVV.

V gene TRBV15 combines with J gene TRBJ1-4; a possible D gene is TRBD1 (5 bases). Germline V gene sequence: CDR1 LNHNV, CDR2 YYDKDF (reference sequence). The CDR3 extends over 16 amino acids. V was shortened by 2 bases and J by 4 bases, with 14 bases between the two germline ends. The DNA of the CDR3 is TGTGCCACCAGCAGAAGCCGGGACCGCAGTAATGAAAAACTGTTTTTT. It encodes CATSRSRDRSNEKLFF.